One and the same sample provided the 17 T cell receptor beta chains below, sequenced in a study of T cells in Graves' hyperthyroidism and ophthalmopathy. RNA transcripts yielded amplified TCR beta CDR3 regions. A set of HTBI primers served as the primers for a first-round RT-PCR of the TCR CDR3. Each CDR3 protein is one row after TCRdb ran MiXCR on the multiplex PCR reads. The sample has more than 350,000 distinct CDR3 sequences, under 15% seen once. Sequenced sample: blood. The origin of the receptors is a woman younger than 45 with Graves' hyperthyroidism.

This chain joins TRBV27 and TRBJ2-7, with D tentatively TRBD2 (5 bases). Trimming shortened V by 3 bases and J by 7 bases, and 19 bases separated the two germline ends. The CDR3 runs 15 residues. Germline V gene data show CDR1 as MNHEY and CDR2 as SMNVEV (reference sequence). CDR3 in amino acids: CASSFYTGTSREQYF. As DNA, the CDR3 is TGTGCCAGCAGTTTTTATACGGGAACCTCTAGGGAGCAGTACTTC.

This clonotype showed up many times. The chain couples TRBV2 to TRBJ2-1; D remains ambiguous. Looked up from germline, CDR1 is SNHLY and CDR2 is FYNNEI. Trimming removed 4 bases at V and 6 bases at J, with 4 bases between. The CDR3 consists of 11 residues. The CDR3 DNA is TGTGCCAGCAGTGGCCTCAATGAGCAGTTCTTC. It translates to CASSGLNEQFF. The entire variable domain, with the rest obtained from reference TRBV2 and TRBJ2-1, is as follows: EPEVTQTPSHQVTQMGQEVILRCVPISNHLYFYWYRQILGQKVEFLVSFYNNEISEKSEIFDDQFSVERPDGSNFTLKIRSTKLEDSAMYFCASSGLNEQFFGPGTRLTVL.

The chain couples TRBV28 to TRBJ1-3, with D uncertain. The CDR3 runs to 14 residues. Germline V gene lookup returns CDR1 MDHEN and CDR2 SYDVKM. V was clipped by 2 bases and J by 2 bases, with 7 bases between them. The CDR3 DNA follows: TGTGCCAGCAGTTTACGGTCTACTGGAAACACCATATATTTT. Its protein product is CASSLRSTGNTIYF.

This clonotype has only a few counts. Sequence at one end of the junction differs from germline and may be a read error. This chain links TRBV2 with TRBJ2-7; D not certain. The CDR3 covers 14 residues. Germline lookup yields CDR1 SNHLY and CDR2 FYNNEI. The CDR3 sequence is CASSEGGSSYEQYF. Here the CDR3 DNA reads TGTGCCAGCAGTGAAGGGGGTTCATCCTACGAGCAATACTTC.

The CDR3 bases are TGTGCCATCAGTGAGTCGACAGCCACCTACGAGCAGTACTTC. This translates into CAISESTATYEQYF. The gene calls are TRBV10-3 and TRBJ2-7; possibly TRBD1 for D (5 bases). Germline-derived CDR1 and CDR2 are ENHRY and SYGVKD. Deletions cut 0 bases from V and 2 bases from J, with 8 bases between. This CDR3 has 14 amino acids.

This clonotype was found a few times. J is TRBJ2-1 and V is TRBV29-1, with D perhaps given as TRBD1 or TRBD2 (5 bases each). The CDR3 length is 14 residues. Deletions cut 4 bases from V and 6 bases from J, with 16 bases between. The germline gives CDR1 SQVTM, CDR2 ANQGSEA. CDR3 sequence reads: CSVVTGSRGNEQFF. CDR3 DNA: TGCAGCGTTGTTACGGGATCTAGGGGCAATGAGCAGTTCTTC.

This sequence joins TRBV20-1 and TRBJ2-3; possible D gene TRBD1, 5 bases. This CDR3 contains 14 residues. In germline, CDR1 is DFQATT, CDR2 SNEGSKA (reference sequence). Trimming took off 2 bases at V and 1 base at J, with 10 bases between the two ends. Here the CDR3 reads CSARRQGGTDTQYF. The CDR3 DNA is TGCAGTGCTAGAAGGCAGGGCGGCACAGATACGCAGTATTTT.

This clonotype occurred many times. This chain joins TRBV2 and TRBJ1-1; D not resolved. The CDR3 contains 14 residues. The germline V gene encodes CDR1 SNHLY and CDR2 FYNNEI. V was clipped by 7 bases and J by 1 base, with 13 bases between them. The CDR3 coding sequence is TGTGCCAGCATCGAAACTCCAAAGAACACTGAAGCTTTCTTT. Amino acids: CASIETPKNTEAFF.

This clonotype was observed a few times. This chain links TRBV6-5 with TRBJ2-7, with unresolved D. The CDR3 is 14 amino acids. CDR1 and CDR2 (germline): MNHEY, SVGAGI. V was trimmed by 2 bases and J by 2 bases, leaving 10 bases between them. CDR3 region: CASSYETAAYEQYF. The CDR3 nucleotides are TGTGCCAGCAGTTACGAGACTGCTGCCTACGAGCAGTACTTC.

The rearrangement joins TRBV28 to TRBJ2-6, with D hard to call. The CDR3 has 11 residues. Trimming stripped 8 bases from V and 6 bases from J, with 5 bases between. CDR1 is MDHEN and CDR2 is SYDVKM in the germline V gene. CDR3 sequence: CASGEANVLTF. The CDR3 coding sequence is TGTGCCAGCGGGGAGGCCAACGTCCTGACTTTC.

The rearrangement uses TRBV6-1 and TRBJ2-3, with 10 bases matching TRBD1. The CDR3 has 13 residues. Looked up from germline, CDR1 is MNHNS and CDR2 is SASEGT. V was pared by 6 bases and J by 6 bases, with 3 bases of the junction left unmatched. This chain's CDR3 is CASSGTGVDTQYF. The CDR3, as DNA: TGTGCCAGCAGCGGGACAGGGGTTGATACGCAGTATTTT.

This clonotype came up a few times. V is TRBV6-5 and J is TRBJ1-1; the match to TRBD1 covers 8 bases. Germline V gene sequence: CDR1 MNHEY, CDR2 SVGAGI. V gave up 4 bases and J gave up 5 bases; unmatched junction bases: 6. The CDR3 has 14 amino acids. CDR3 DNA: TGTGCCAGCAGTTCCGGACAGGGAAAGACTGAAGCTTTCTTT. It yields the protein CASSSGQGKTEAFF.

In this sample, this clonotype turned up many times. The chain couples TRBV7-9 to TRBJ1-6; a weak D match, TRBD1 (5 bases). The V end was cut by 5 bases, the J end by 7 bases, with 9 bases between. The CDR3 covers 13 residues. Germline values: CDR1 SEHNR, CDR2 FQNEAQ (reference sequence). CDR3 residues: CASSQTANSPLHF. The CDR3 DNA reads as TGTGCCAGCAGCCAGACAGCGAATTCACCCCTCCACTTT.

This clonotype showed up many times. The DNA for the CDR3 is TGTGCCAGCAGCTTACAAGCGGGACTAGCGGAGAGGGGCTACAATGAGCAGTTCTTC. Translation gives CASSLQAGLAERGYNEQFF. This chain connects TRBV11-2 to TRBJ2-1, with 11 nucleotides matching TRBD2. This CDR3 spans 19 amino acids. Unmatched junction bases numbered 12, after V lost 2 bases and J lost 3 bases. Germline assignment: CDR1 SGHAT and CDR2 FQNNGV. The entire variable domain, with the rest obtained from reference TRBV11-2 and TRBJ2-1, is as follows: EAGVAQSPRYKIIEKRQSVAFWCNPISGHATLYWYQQILGQGPKLLIQFQNNGVVDDSQLPKDRFSAERLKGVDSTLKIQPAKLEDSAVYLCASSLQAGLAERGYNEQFFGPGTRLTVL.

For this clonotype: Being one base from a much bigger clone, this may be a read error. The chain has TRBV30 and TRBJ2-1; no reliable D call. The CDR3 consists of 12 residues. Germline V gives CDR1 GTSNPN, CDR2 SVGIG (reference sequence). Trimming took 2 bases from V and 10 from J, leaving 12 bases between them. The CDR3 reads CAWSLQRKEQFF. CDR3 in DNA: TGTGCCTGGAGTTTACAGAGAAAAGAGCAGTTCTTC.

In its sample, this clonotype was seen many times. The V and J genes are TRBV24-1 and TRBJ2-1, with a tentative D call TRBD1 (5 bases). V was pared by 3 bases and J by 0 bases, with 11 bases between. Germline loops: CDR1 KGHDR, CDR2 SFDVKD. The CDR3 runs to 16 residues. The CDR3 is CATSDIGHDSYNEQFF. CDR3 bases: TGTGCCACCAGTGATATCGGACACGACTCCTACAATGAGCAGTTCTTC.

V gene TRBV2 combines with J gene TRBJ1-3; D unresolved. This CDR3 contains 13 residues. Germline loops: CDR1 SNHLY, CDR2 FYNNEI. The V end lost 5 bases, the J end lost 2 bases, and 7 bases lay between the germline ends. The CDR3 region has the DNA TGTGCCAGCAGTTGGGAACCTGGAAACACCATATATTTT. Its translation: CASSWEPGNTIYF.